This T cell receptor beta chain came from a study of lymphopenia after photon versus proton radiotherapy (dated by TCRdb to between 2018 and 2021). Concerning the study at large: In patients with gastrointestinal tumors who developed high-grade lymphopenia, the study compared the immunological effects of photon radiation therapy with those of proton radiation therapy. The roughly 20 patients in the cohort had gastrointestinal tumors, were treated with either photon or proton therapy, and subsequently developed lymphopenia. The goal of the study was to characterize the differences between the two radiation modalities in how they affect the immune system.

The library was produced with the immunoSEQ multiplex PCR assay. T cell repertoires were profiled by deep sequencing of rearranged TCR beta loci, alongside multiparametric flow cytometry. TCRdb provides this immuneACCESS table in a form limited to in-frame rearrangements. Some clones are lacking; in checked studies, under half of them reflect an unresolved V gene, and why the rest are absent is not known. The sample has 15,000 to 20,000 clones on record, 86% of them singletons. The ten largest clones add up to under 14% of the sample. Concerning this clone itself: The antigen it binds to is not known. Base-call qualities are not available, and no considerably larger clone is one nucleotide away.

Including cysteine and phenylalanine, the CDR3 has 15 amino acids. Left in the record is the CDR3 DNA by itself, 45 bases read in frame from the first base. V loses 5 bases at its end and J loses 8 bases; junction bases beyond the gene matches: 14. The study at large found these results: During treatment, patients who received proton therapy stayed relatively stable, whereas patients who received photon therapy lost naive T cells and TCR diversity and gained effector/memory populations. After the lymphocyte count nadir, photon-treated repertoires showed oligoclonal expansion, especially of CD8+ Temra cells, which drove the drop in diversity. Among patients across the cohort who died, overall survival time showed an inverse correlation with a larger post-nadir drop in TCR diversity. The survival association was assessed only in patients who died, and the authors presented better survival with proton therapy as a possibility rather than a demonstrated result.

The clonotype originates from a man aged 70 or older with pancreatic cancer. The sequence joins TRBV6-7 to TRBJ1-1; 7 bases in the middle match TRBD1. TRBV6-7 is an ORF for which the function is uncertain. This material consisted of peripheral blood, taken from a patient treated with proton-based radiotherapy. The CDR3 protein: CASSQGQSRGGEAFF. The nucleotide sequence reads TGTGCCAGCAGTCAGGGACAGTCGAGGGGGGGGGAAGCTTTCTTT.